These 19 T cell receptor beta chains share one sample of origin, sequenced in a study of memory CD4+ T cells and cytomegalovirus serostatus (dated by TCRdb to the late 2010s). A FACSAria II was used to sort memory CD4+ T cells, defined as single viable CD3+CD4+CD8-CD45RO+ cells. Receptor libraries were prepared by the immunoSEQ multiplex PCR assay. What TCRdb holds here is the immuneACCESS table cut down to in-frame rearrangements. Part of the clones is not present; checked against another copy, under half of the missing clones reflect an unresolved V gene, and the others are unexplained. The sample contains under 80,000 clones, 78% of them found a single time. Approximately 2.8% of the sample belongs to the ten largest clones. The sample consisted of memory CD4+ T cells from blood. These receptor sequences come from an adult in good health and CMV-seropositive.

Only a few counts were recorded for this clone. The J gene is TRBJ2-5, the V gene TRBV6-5; 7 bases agree with TRBD2. Germline CDR1 is MNHEY and CDR2 is SVGAGI. J lost 5 bases, V lost 6 bases, and 12 bases had no gene match. CDR3 size: 15 residues. The CDR3 sequence is CASRRTRDGRETQYF. The CDR3 DNA reads as TGTGCCAGCAGGCGAACCCGGGACGGGAGGGAGACCCAGTACTTC.

The J gene is TRBJ1-2, the V gene TRBV5-1; 9 bases fit TRBD1. J lost 4 bases, V lost 9 bases, and 7 bases had no gene match. The CDR3 covers 13 residues. CDR1 is SGHRS, CDR2 YFSETQ, per germline. CDR3 DNA sequence: TGCGCCACCTCACAGGGGGCTCCCTATGGCTACACCTTC. Protein product: CATSQGAPYGYTF.

The chain has TRBV6-1 and TRBJ1-5, with D tentatively TRBD1 (6 bases). V lost 8 bases, J lost 0 bases, and 14 bases lay in between. The length of the CDR3 is 15 residues. CDR1 is MNHNS, CDR2 SASEGT, per germline. The CDR3 region has the DNA TGTGCCAGCCTCCGGACAGTTTTTAGCAATCAGCCCCAGCATTTT. This gives the protein CASLRTVFSNQPQHF.

The chain is built from TRBV2 and TRBJ2-4; D unclear. The V end lost 7 bases, the J end lost 8 bases, and 12 bases lay between the germline ends. Germline lookup yields CDR1 SNHLY and CDR2 FYNNEI. The CDR3 extends over 12 amino acids. The CDR3 DNA reads as TGTGCCAGCACCAGAGACCAGGACATTCAGTACTTC. This translates into CASTRDQDIQYF.

The rearrangement links TRBV7-9 to TRBJ2-1, with 10 bases matching TRBD2. This CDR3 spans 14 amino acids. The V gene end was trimmed by 3 bases and the J gene end by 8 bases; junction bases not matched to a gene: 4. Germline assignment: CDR1 SEHNR and CDR2 FQNEAQ (reference sequence). CDR3 sequence (DNA): TGTGCCAGCAGCTTTCTAGCGGGAGTGGATGAGCAGTTCTTC. Translated: CASSFLAGVDEQFF.

The V and J genes are TRBV6-1 and TRBJ1-1; D call uncertain. With 6 bases removed from V and 1 base from J, the gap between germline ends came to 3 bases. Germline CDR1 and CDR2: MNHNS and SASEGT. The length of the CDR3 is 11 residues. CDR3 region: CASRRNTEAFF. The CDR3 DNA sequence: TGTGCCAGCAGGAGGAACACTGAAGCTTTCTTT.

This clone was picked up one time. The chain couples TRBV11-2 to TRBJ2-5, with TRBD2 matching over 10 bases. This CDR3 is 14 amino acids long. In germline, CDR1 is SGHAT, CDR2 FQNNGV. V was clipped by 4 bases and J by 3 bases; unmatched bases: 2. The CDR3 region has the DNA TGTGCCAGCAGCTACGGACTAGCGGAAGAGACCCAGTACTTC. Encoded protein: CASSYGLAEETQYF.

The chain uses TRBV4-1 and TRBJ2-1; D may be TRBD2 (5 bases). With 2 bases removed from V and 8 bases from J, the gap between germline ends came to 13 bases. The germline CDR1 and CDR2 sequences are MGHRA and YSYEKL. This CDR3 contains 14 residues. CDR3 bases: TGCGCCAGCAGCCAACTGGGTTCGAGGGATGAGCAGTTCTTC. It translates to CASSQLGSRDEQFF.

The chain joins TRBV5-1 to TRBJ2-3; no clear D. Trimming stripped 5 bases from V and 1 base from J, with 8 bases between. Looked up from germline, CDR1 is SGHRS and CDR2 is YFSETQ. The CDR3 covers 13 residues. The CDR3 loop reads CASSRHRTDTQYF. CDR3 coding DNA: TGCGCCAGCAGTCGGCACCGCACAGATACGCAGTATTTT.

The chain links TRBV12-5 to TRBJ2-1; D call uncertain. Germline values: CDR1 LGHNT, CDR2 FRNRAP. V gave up 6 bases and J gave up 5 bases, with 5 bases separating them. The CDR3 loop spans 11 amino acids. CDR3 in DNA: TGTGCTAGTGGCACGGACAATGAGCAGTTCTTC. This encodes CASGTDNEQFF.

The genes are TRBV7-9 and TRBJ1-5; the match to TRBD1 covers 7 bases. The CDR3 totals 17 residues. Germline lookup yields CDR1 SEHNR and CDR2 FQNEAQ (reference sequence). Trimming at V came to 5 bases and at J to 0 bases, leaving 10 bases not matched to a gene. The CDR3 DNA reads as TGTGCCAGCAGCCGCACAGGGACAGTTAATAGCAATCAGCCCCAGCATTTT. This gives the protein CASSRTGTVNSNQPQHF. Together with reference TRBV7-9 and TRBJ1-5, the CDR3 gives the full variable domain: DTGVSQNPRHKITKRGQNVTFRCDPISEHNRLYWYRQTLGQGPEFLTYFQNEAQLEKSRLLSDRFSAERPKGSFSTLEIQRTEQGDSAMYLCASSRTGTVNSNQPQHFGDGTRLSIL.

The gene calls are TRBV5-1 and TRBJ2-2, with 7 bases aligning to TRBD2. With 0 bases clipped from V and 5 bases from J, the junction kept 4 bases outside the gene matches. From germline, CDR1 is SGHRS and CDR2 YFSETQ. CDR3 length: 15 amino acids. The CDR3 DNA sequence: TGCGCCAGCAGCTTGGGACCCGGGGGGACCGGGGAGCTGTTTTTT. Amino acid sequence: CASSLGPGGTGELFF.

The rearrangement links TRBV10-3 to TRBJ2-5, with 10 bases identical to TRBD2. V was clipped by 6 bases and J by 1 base; unmatched bases: 11. This CDR3 spans 17 amino acids. Germline V gene data show CDR1 as ENHRY and CDR2 as SYGVKD. In DNA, the CDR3 is TGTGCCATCAGGCCACAGCCTGGACTAGCGGCCCAAGAGACCCAGTACTTC. Amino acid sequence: CAIRPQPGLAAQETQYF.

J is TRBJ1-2 and V is TRBV6-1; the D gene is possibly TRBD1 (5 bases). Trimming shortened V by 0 bases and J by 5 bases, and 16 bases separated the two germline ends. This CDR3 is built from 16 residues. From germline, CDR1 is MNHNS and CDR2 SASEGT. CDR3 nucleotides: TGTGCCAGCAGTGAAGCCACGGGACGGGGGAAGTATGGCTACACCTTC. Protein sequence: CASSEATGRGKYGYTF.

The chain has TRBV2 and TRBJ2-2; D gene uncertain. Germline V gene sequence: CDR1 SNHLY, CDR2 FYNNEI. The CDR3 is 14 amino acids. The ends were cut back, 6 bases at V and 5 bases at J, with 13 bases in the middle. This CDR3 is CASSVVRGTGELFF. CDR3 DNA: TGTGCCAGCAGCGTCGTCCGAGGAACCGGGGAGCTGTTTTTT.

The J gene is TRBJ1-5, the V gene TRBV18, with no clear D. The CDR3 extends over 12 amino acids. The germline V gene has CDR1 KGHSH and CDR2 LQKENI. The germline V and J ends were trimmed by 5 bases and 3 bases, with 5 bases remaining between them. The chain's CDR3 is CASSADNQPQHF. The CDR3 nucleotides are TGTGCCAGCTCAGCGGACAATCAGCCCCAGCATTTT.

The chain combines TRBV6-6 with TRBJ2-1; D is ambiguous. Germline CDR1 MNHNY, CDR2 SVGAGI (reference sequence). CDR3 length: 15 residues. V was trimmed by 3 bases and J by 1 base, leaving 10 bases between them. The DNA for the CDR3 is TGTGCCAGCAGTTATGGTGGGCTTTCCTACAATGAGCAGTTCTTC. It is translated as CASSYGGLSYNEQFF.

The chain has TRBV18 and TRBJ2-6; 7 bases agree with TRBD2. Germline CDR1 reads KGHSH; CDR2 reads LQKENI. J gave up 0 bases and V 2 bases, and 7 bases lay outside the gene matches. The CDR3 is 18 amino acids. The CDR3 nucleotides read TGTGCCAGCTCACCATGGGGGGGACCGTTCTCTGGGGCCAACGTCCTGACTTTC. Translating it yields CASSPWGGPFSGANVLTF.

This clone was seen more than once but under ten times. One end of the junction fails to match germline, which may point to a read error. The chain has TRBV2 and TRBJ2-7; a weak D match, TRBD2 (6 bases). The length of the CDR3 is 14 residues. Germline V lookup: CDR1 SNHLY, CDR2 FYNNEI. CDR3 DNA: TGTGCCAGCAGTGAAGCACACGGACTGGGCGGAGGGTCGTTC. It translates to CASSEAHGLGGGSF.